This T cell receptor (beta chain) was profiled in a study of PD-1 blockade in classical Hodgkin lymphoma. Notes on the study in general: Still unresolved is the cause of the repertoire differences, which may be disease activity or prior therapy.

The time point was: newly diagnosed, previously untreated cHL patient sample. CDR3 size: 13 residues. Germline CDR1 reads MNHEY; CDR2 reads SVGAGI. V was pared by 2 bases and J by 2 bases, with 4 bases between. TCRdb keeps only in-frame clones here, not all; method: immunoSEQ multiplex PCR. The data contain about 15,000 clones, approximately 86% of them singletons. Comment on this clone: Antigen unknown.

The sequencing sample was made of peripheral blood mononuclear cells (PBMCs). V and J are TRBV6-5 and TRBJ1-3; D is ambiguous. This clonotype was sampled from a human donor with classical Hodgkin lymphoma. DNA for the CDR3: TGTGCCAGCAGTTACCGGGCTGGAAACACCATATATTTT. It encodes CASSYRAGNTIYF.